The clone carrying this T cell receptor (beta chain) was detected many times. Its antigen is as yet unknown. These data originate in a study of early T cells in non-severe SARS-CoV-2 infection. Study at large: Sequenced bulk RNA came from whole blood that was unsorted, and chains were unpaired.

Unique molecular identifiers were affixed to single, distinct cDNA molecules. A single record per CDR3 protein comes from TCRdb applying MiXCR to the 5' RACE reads. Among some 52,000 distinct CDR3 sequences, around 8% were seen once, and the ten largest hold around 9.4%. This CDR3 contains 13 residues. The V end was cut by 2 bases, the J end by 8 bases, with 10 bases between. The germline V gene encodes CDR1 SGHVS and CDR2 FQNEAQ. Study-level points and caveats: Anti-spike CD8 specificities were favored by VDJdb matching, whose results missed private and CD4 specificities.

The chain uses TRBV7-8 and TRBJ2-1; D is perhaps TRBD1 (5 bases). Sequenced input: whole blood. This clonotype originated in an adult who was a healthcare worker with PCR-confirmed SARS-CoV-2 infection or an uninfected control (not recorded which). CDR3 nucleotide sequence: TGTGCCAGCAGCTTAACGGACAAGGATGAGCAGTTCTTC. Protein: CASSLTDKDEQFF.